This T cell receptor beta chain was sequenced for a study of blood T cell repertoires in COVID-19. Study summary: Researchers got acute and convalescent COVID-19 samples from the United States, Italy and Spain.

CDR1 and CDR2 (germline): LGHDT, YNNKEL (reference sequence). There are 14 residues in the CDR3. V lost 4 bases, J lost 5 bases, and 14 bases lay in between. TCRdb's copy holds only in-frame clones and misses some; the assay was immunoSEQ multiplex PCR. The sample includes some 70,000 clones, roughly 82% seen only once; the top ten take approximately 6.6%. The sequence came from a man aged 55-75 years with acute or convalescent COVID-19. The chain couples TRBV3-1 (or the pseudogene TRBV3-2) to TRBJ1-2; D call uncertain. Sequenced sample: peripheral blood. This chain's CDR3 is CASSREDFSYGYTF. The CDR3 coding sequence is TGTGCCAGCAGCCGAGAAGACTTCAGTTATGGCTACACCTTC.